Listed here are 14 T cell receptor beta chains from one sample, sequenced in a study of shared clonotypes between healthy human individuals. Assay: immunoSEQ multiplex PCR; the TCRdb copy retains only in-frame clones and omits some. The sample carries some 350,000 clones, under 80% recorded once. Source material: memory CD4+ T cells sorted from blood. Described subset: CD45RA-negative fraction. The receptors here all came from a man aged 25 to 40 in good health.

Comments on this clone: The sample carries other DNA sequences with the same CDR3. This rearrangement joins TRBV28 to TRBJ2-1; D is perhaps TRBD1 (6 bases). Trimming stripped 1 base from V and 9 bases from J, with 10 bases between. Germline V gene lookup returns CDR1 MDHEN and CDR2 SYDVKM. The CDR3 length is 13 residues. CDR3 sequence (DNA): TGTGCCAGCAGTTTATCCTCCAGGGGTGAGCAGTTCTTC. Protein sequence: CASSLSSRGEQFF.

This rearrangement joins TRBV18 to TRBJ2-5, with a weak D call TRBD1 (6 bases). From germline, CDR1 is KGHSH and CDR2 LQKENI. The CDR3 has 14 amino acids. V was shortened by 3 bases and J by 2 bases, with 10 bases between the two germline ends. This chain's CDR3 is CASSPNTGQETQYF. The CDR3 nucleotides are TGTGCCAGCTCACCCAACACAGGGCAAGAGACCCAGTACTTC.

The rearrangement joins TRBV6-5 to TRBJ1-2; 7 bases align to TRBD1. This CDR3 has 15 residues. Germline CDR1 is MNHEY and CDR2 is SVGAGI. The trim removed 7 bases at V and 3 bases at J, leaving 11 bases unmatched. CDR3 DNA: TGTGCCAGCACCAAGGGGGCAGGCGGTTACTATGGCTACACCTTC. It is translated as CASTKGAGGYYGYTF.

The chain is built from TRBV7-8 and TRBJ2-4, with 7 bases matching TRBD2. The CDR3 covers 12 residues. The V gene end was trimmed by 5 bases and the J gene end by 8 bases; junction bases not matched to a gene: 3. Germline V gene sequence: CDR1 SGHVS, CDR2 FQNEAQ. The CDR3 DNA follows: TGTGCCAGCAGCAGCGGGAACTACATTCAGTACTTC. It codes for CASSSGNYIQYF. Based on the CDR3 plus reference TRBV7-8 and TRBJ2-4, the full variable domain is GAGVSQSPRYKVAKRGQDVALRCDPISGHVSLFWYQQALGQGPEFLTYFQNEAQLDKSGLPSDRFFAERPEGSVSTLKIQRTQQEDSAVYLCASSSGNYIQYFGAGTRLSVL.

The chain couples TRBV5-1 to TRBJ2-5; D not resolved. The DNA end lines up better with TRBJ2-7; the J call may be wrong. This CDR3 is built from 13 residues. The germline V gene encodes CDR1 SGHRS and CDR2 YFSETQ. Written as DNA, the CDR3 is TGCGCCAGCAGCCCGCCGGTCTCCTACGAGCAGTACTTC. As protein: CASSPPVSYEQYF.

The chain links TRBV29-1 to TRBJ1-5, with TRBD1 matching 7 bases. J lost 3 bases, V lost 5 bases, and 4 bases had no gene match. Germline CDR1 reads SQVTM; CDR2 reads ANQGSEA. CDR3 length: 13 residues. The CDR3 DNA is TGCAGCGTTAAACAGGGGTCCAATCAGCCCCAGCATTTT. Residues: CSVKQGSNQPQHF.

V is TRBV7-2 and J is TRBJ2-7; D possibly corresponds to TRBD2 (7 bases). The CDR3 length is 14 residues. Germline loops: CDR1 SGHTA, CDR2 FQGNSA. V dropped 1 base and J dropped 7 bases, with 14 bases sitting between them. The CDR3 protein is CASSLERGAREQYF. CDR3 nucleotide sequence: TGTGCCAGCAGCTTAGAACGGGGGGCGAGGGAGCAGTACTTC.

The CDR3 region is CASSLKGMFNYGYTF. In nucleotides, the CDR3 is TGTGCCAGCAGTTTGAAGGGTATGTTTAACTATGGCTACACCTTC. The rearrangement links TRBV27 to TRBJ1-2; D is undetermined. The CDR3 runs 15 residues. Germline V gene lookup returns CDR1 MNHEY and CDR2 SMNVEV (reference sequence). V was trimmed by 3 bases and J by 1 base, leaving 12 bases between them.

The sample holds one count of this clone. The rearrangement links TRBV27 to TRBJ2-1; D is perhaps TRBD2 (6 bases). From germline, CDR1 is MNHEY and CDR2 SMNVEV (reference sequence). This CDR3 spans 16 amino acids. V lost 3 bases, J lost 4 bases, and 16 bases lay in between. The CDR3 spells CASSFREPNPYNEQFF. CDR3 in DNA: TGTGCCAGCAGTTTCCGGGAGCCAAACCCTTACAATGAGCAGTTCTTC.

The rearrangement joins TRBV11-2 to TRBJ2-5; weak D call: TRBD2 (6 bases). V shed 7 bases and J shed 2 bases, with 20 bases lying between them. Per the germline V gene, CDR1 is SGHAT and CDR2 is FQNNGV. The CDR3 has 16 residues. This CDR3 reads CASTKGNAGKQETQYF. In nucleotides, the CDR3 is TGTGCCAGCACCAAAGGAAACGCGGGAAAACAAGAGACCCAGTACTTC. Full variable domain (rest looked up from reference TRBV11-2 and TRBJ2-5): EAGVAQSPRYKIIEKRQSVAFWCNPISGHATLYWYQQILGQGPKLLIQFQNNGVVDDSQLPKDRFSAERLKGVDSTLKIQPAKLEDSAVYLCASTKGNAGKQETQYFGPGTRLLVL.

J is TRBJ1-5 and V is TRBV28; D gene uncertain. CDR1 and CDR2 (germline): MDHEN, SYDVKM. This CDR3 comprises 16 residues. V lost 6 bases and J lost 3, with 18 bases in between. The CDR3 nucleotides are TGTGCCAGCAGCTTTATTCACAGAGGCGACAATCAGCCCCAGCATTTT. It codes for CASSFIHRGDNQPQHF.

The V call is TRBV6-1, the J call TRBJ2-1; tentative D call: TRBD2 (5 bases). V was cut by 2 bases and J by 1 base, with 6 bases left in between. The CDR3 is 14 residues long. CDR1 and CDR2 (germline): MNHNS, SASEGT. CDR3 sequence reads: CASSESGSYNEQFF. In DNA form, the CDR3 reads TGTGCCAGCAGTGAATCGGGGTCCTACAATGAGCAGTTCTTC.

This chain uses TRBV5-1 with TRBJ2-6; 7 bases agree with TRBD1. This CDR3 is 14 amino acids long. V lost 3 bases, J lost 3 bases, and 0 bases stayed unmatched. Germline CDR1 is SGHRS and CDR2 is YFSETQ. The CDR3 loop is CASSWTGGANVLTF. The CDR3 region has the DNA TGCGCCAGCAGCTGGACAGGTGGGGCCAACGTCCTGACTTTC.

The chain joins TRBV5-4 to TRBJ1-4; possible D gene TRBD1, 5 bases. Germline assignment: CDR1 SGHNT and CDR2 YYREEE (reference sequence). This CDR3 has 14 residues. V was trimmed by 0 bases and J by 10 bases, leaving 13 bases between them. The CDR3 DNA reads as TGTGCCAGCAGCTTGGCGGAGGGGCGGGGAAAACTGTTTTTT. This sequence encodes CASSLAEGRGKLFF.